This TCR beta chain originates from a study of lymphopenia after photon versus proton radiotherapy. Points from the study as a whole: Better survival with proton therapy was suggested as possible, not demonstrated. Post-nadir diversity loss with photons came from oligoclonal expansion, particularly CD8+ Temra cells. In patients who died, overall survival fell as post-nadir TCR diversity dropped more. Relative stability marked proton patients; photon patients lost diversity and naive cells.

On this clone: Its antigen is unidentified.

Assay: immunoSEQ multiplex PCR; the TCRdb copy retains only in-frame clones and omits some. The table records 30,000 to 45,000 clones, 85% of them present only once. Germline-derived CDR1 and CDR2 are LGHNT and FRNRAP. The J segment lost 7 bases and the V segment lost 3 bases, leaving 2 bases of the junction unmatched. CDR3 size: 13 residues. This sequence originates from a man over 45 with gastric cancer. The sequenced sample was peripheral blood, obtained from a patient treated with photon-based radiotherapy. The chain links TRBV12-5 to TRBJ2-1; 8 bases map to TRBD2. The CDR3 here is CASGFGRGNEQFF. The CDR3, as DNA: TGTGCTAGTGGTTTCGGGAGGGGTAATGAGCAGTTCTTC. Full variable domain (rest looked up from reference TRBV12-5 and TRBJ2-1): DARVTQTPRHKVTEMGQEVTMRCQPILGHNTVFWYRQTMMQGLELLAYFRNRAPLDDSGMPKDRFSAEMPDATLATLKIQPSEPRDSAVYFCASGFGRGNEQFFGPGTRLTVL.